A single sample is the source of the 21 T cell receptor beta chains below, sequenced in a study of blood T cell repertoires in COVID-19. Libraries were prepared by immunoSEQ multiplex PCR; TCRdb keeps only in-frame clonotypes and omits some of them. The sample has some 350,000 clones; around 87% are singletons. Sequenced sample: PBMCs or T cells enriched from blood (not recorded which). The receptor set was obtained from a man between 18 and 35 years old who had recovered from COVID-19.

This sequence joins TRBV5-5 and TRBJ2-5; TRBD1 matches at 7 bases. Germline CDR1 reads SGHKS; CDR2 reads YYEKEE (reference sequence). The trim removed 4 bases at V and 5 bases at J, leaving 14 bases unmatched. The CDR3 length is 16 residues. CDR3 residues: CASSARPTGAGETQYF. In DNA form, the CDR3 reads TGTGCCAGCAGCGCCCGGCCCACAGGGGCTGGGGAGACCCAGTACTTC.

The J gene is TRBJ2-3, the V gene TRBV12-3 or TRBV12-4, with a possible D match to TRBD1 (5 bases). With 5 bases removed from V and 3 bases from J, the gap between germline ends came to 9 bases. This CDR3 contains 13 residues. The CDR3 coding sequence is TGTGCCAGCAGTCACCGACAGACAGATACGCAGTATTTT. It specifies CASSHRQTDTQYF.

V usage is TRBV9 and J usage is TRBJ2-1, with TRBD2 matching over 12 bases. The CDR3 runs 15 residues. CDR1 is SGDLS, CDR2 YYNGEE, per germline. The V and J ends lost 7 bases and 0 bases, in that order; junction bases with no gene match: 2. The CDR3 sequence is CASSTSGSSYNEQFF. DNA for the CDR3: TGTGCCAGCTCGACTAGCGGGAGCTCCTACAATGAGCAGTTCTTC.

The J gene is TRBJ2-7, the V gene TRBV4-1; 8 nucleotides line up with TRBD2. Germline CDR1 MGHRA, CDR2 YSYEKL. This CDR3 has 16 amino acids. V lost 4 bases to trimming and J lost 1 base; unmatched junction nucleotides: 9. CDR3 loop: CASSPGLARGSYEQYF. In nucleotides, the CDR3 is TGCGCCAGCAGCCCAGGACTAGCCAGAGGGTCCTACGAGCAGTACTTC.

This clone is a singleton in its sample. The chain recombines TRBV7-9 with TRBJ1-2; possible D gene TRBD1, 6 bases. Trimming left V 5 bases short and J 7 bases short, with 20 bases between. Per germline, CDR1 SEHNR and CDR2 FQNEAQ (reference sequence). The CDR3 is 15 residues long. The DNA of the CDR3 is TGTGCCAGCAGCCGATCTCGCAGGGGTATTAGTGGCTACACCTTC. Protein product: CASSRSRRGISGYTF.

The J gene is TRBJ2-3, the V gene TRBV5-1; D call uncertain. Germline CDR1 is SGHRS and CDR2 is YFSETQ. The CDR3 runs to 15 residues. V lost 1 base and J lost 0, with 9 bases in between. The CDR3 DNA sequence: TGCGCCAGCAGCTTGTGGTCCAGAAGCACAGATACGCAGTATTTT. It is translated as CASSLWSRSTDTQYF. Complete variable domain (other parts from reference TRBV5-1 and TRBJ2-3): KAGVTQTPRYLIKTRGQQVTLSCSPISGHRSVSWYQQTPGQGLQFLFEYFSETQRNKGNFPGRFSGRQFSNSRSEMNVSTLELGDSALYLCASSLWSRSTDTQYFGPGTRLTVL.

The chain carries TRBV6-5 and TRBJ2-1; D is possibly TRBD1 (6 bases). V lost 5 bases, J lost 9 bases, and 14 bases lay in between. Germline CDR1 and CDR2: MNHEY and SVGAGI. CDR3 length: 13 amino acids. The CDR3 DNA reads TGTGCCAGCAGTCCTATGATAGGGGGTGAGCAGTTCTTC. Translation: CASSPMIGGEQFF.

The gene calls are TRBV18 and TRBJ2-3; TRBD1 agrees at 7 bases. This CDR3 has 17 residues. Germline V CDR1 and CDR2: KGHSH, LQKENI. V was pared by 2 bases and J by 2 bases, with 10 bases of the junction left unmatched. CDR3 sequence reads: CASSPLTGLGVTDTQYF. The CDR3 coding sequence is TGTGCCAGCTCACCATTGACAGGGTTGGGTGTCACAGATACGCAGTATTTT.

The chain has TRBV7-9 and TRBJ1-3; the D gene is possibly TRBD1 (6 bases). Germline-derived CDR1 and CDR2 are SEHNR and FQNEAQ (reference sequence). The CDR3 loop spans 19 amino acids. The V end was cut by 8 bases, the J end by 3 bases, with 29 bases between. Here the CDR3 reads CASEHPIPTGHDNGNTIYF. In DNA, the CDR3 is TGTGCCAGCGAGCACCCTATTCCGACAGGACACGACAATGGAAACACCATATATTTT.

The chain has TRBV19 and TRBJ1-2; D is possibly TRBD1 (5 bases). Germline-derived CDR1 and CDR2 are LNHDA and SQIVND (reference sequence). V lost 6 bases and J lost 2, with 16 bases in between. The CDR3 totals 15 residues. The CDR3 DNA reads TGTGCCAGTAGCCGCCCCGGGGGAACCAACTATGGCTACACCTTC. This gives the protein CASSRPGGTNYGYTF.

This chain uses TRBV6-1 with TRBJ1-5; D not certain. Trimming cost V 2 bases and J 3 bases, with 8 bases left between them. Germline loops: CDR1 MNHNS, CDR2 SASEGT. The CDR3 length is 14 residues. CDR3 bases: TGTGCCAGCAGTGAATATAGTCCCAATCAGCCCCAGCATTTT. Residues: CASSEYSPNQPQHF.

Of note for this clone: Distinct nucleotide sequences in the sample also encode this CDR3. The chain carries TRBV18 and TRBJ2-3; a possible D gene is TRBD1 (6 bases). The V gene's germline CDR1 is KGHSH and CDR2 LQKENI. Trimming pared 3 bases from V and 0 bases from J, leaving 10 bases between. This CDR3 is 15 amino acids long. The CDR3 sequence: CASSPDRTSTDTQYF. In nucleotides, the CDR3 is TGTGCCAGCTCACCGGACAGAACTAGCACAGATACGCAGTATTTT.

This chain's CDR3 is CASSAGSGYTF. Written as DNA, the CDR3 is TGTGCCAGCTCCGCAGGGTCCGGCTACACCTTC. J is TRBJ1-2 and V is TRBV28; a possible D gene is TRBD1 (5 bases). V was pared by 8 bases and J by 8 bases, with 12 bases between. The germline CDR1 and CDR2 sequences are MDHEN and SYDVKM. The CDR3 is made up of 11 amino acids.

The CDR3 region has the DNA TGTGCCAGCAGCTTTCGGACAGGGATCTACGAGCAGTACTTC. Protein sequence: CASSFRTGIYEQYF. V usage is TRBV5-6 and J usage is TRBJ2-7; TRBD1 matches at 8 bases. This CDR3 is 14 amino acids long. Germline V lookup: CDR1 SGHDT, CDR2 YYEEEE. With 2 bases clipped from V and 3 bases from J, the junction kept 4 bases outside the gene matches.

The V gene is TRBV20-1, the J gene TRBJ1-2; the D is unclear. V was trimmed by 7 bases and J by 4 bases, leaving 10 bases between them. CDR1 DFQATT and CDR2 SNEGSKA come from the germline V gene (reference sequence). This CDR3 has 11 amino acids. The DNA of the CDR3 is TGCAGTGGGACTTCGTTCTATGGCTACACCTTC. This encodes CSGTSFYGYTF.

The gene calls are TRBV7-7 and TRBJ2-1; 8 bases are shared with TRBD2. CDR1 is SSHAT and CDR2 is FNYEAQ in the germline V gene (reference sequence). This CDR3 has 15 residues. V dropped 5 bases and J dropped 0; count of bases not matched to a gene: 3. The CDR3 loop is CASSPGGGSYNEQFF. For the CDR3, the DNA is TGTGCCAGCAGCCCGGGGGGGGGCTCCTACAATGAGCAGTTCTTC.

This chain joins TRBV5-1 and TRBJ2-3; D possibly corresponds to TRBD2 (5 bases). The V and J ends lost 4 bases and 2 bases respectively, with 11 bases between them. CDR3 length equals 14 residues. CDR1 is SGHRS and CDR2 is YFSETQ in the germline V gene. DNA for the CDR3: TGCGCCAGCAGCGAGGGCGACAACACAGATACGCAGTATTTT. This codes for CASSEGDNTDTQYF.

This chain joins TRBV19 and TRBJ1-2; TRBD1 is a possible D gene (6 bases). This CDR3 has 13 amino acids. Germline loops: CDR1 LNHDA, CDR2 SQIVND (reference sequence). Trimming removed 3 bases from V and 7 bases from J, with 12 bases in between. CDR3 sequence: CASSIETGSGYTF. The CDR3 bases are TGTGCCAGTAGTATTGAGACAGGATCTGGCTACACCTTC.

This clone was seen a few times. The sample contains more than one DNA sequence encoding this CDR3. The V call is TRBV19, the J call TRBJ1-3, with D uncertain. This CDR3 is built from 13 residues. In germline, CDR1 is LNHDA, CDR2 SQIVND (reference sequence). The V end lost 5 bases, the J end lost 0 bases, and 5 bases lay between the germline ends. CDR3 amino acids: CASSPNSGNTIYF. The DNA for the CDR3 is TGTGCCAGTAGTCCAAACTCTGGAAACACCATATATTTT.

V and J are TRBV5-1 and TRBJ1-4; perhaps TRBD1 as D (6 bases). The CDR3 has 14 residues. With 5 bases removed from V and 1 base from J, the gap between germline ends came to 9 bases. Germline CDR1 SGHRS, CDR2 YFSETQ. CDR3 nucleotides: TGCGCCAGCAGAGAGACAGGAACTAATGAAAAACTGTTTTTT. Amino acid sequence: CASRETGTNEKLFF.

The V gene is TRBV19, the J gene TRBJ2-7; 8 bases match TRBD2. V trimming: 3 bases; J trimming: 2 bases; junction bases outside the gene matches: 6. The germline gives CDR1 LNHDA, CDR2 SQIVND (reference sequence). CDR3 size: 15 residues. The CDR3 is CASSMGAGGTYEQYF. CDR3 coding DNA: TGTGCCAGTAGTATGGGCGCGGGGGGTACCTACGAGCAGTACTTC.